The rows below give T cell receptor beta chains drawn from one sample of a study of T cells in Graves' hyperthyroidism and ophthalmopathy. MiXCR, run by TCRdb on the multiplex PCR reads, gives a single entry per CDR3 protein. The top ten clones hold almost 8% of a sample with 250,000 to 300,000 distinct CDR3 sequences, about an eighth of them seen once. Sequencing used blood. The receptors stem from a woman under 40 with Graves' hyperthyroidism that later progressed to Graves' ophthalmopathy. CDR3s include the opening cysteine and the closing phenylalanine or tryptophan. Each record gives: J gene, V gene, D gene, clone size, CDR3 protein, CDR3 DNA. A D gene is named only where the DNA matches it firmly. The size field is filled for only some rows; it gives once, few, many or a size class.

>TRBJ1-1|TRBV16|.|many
CASTRATEAFF
TGTGCCAGCACCAGGGCCACTGAAGCTTTCTTT
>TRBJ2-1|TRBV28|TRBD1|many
CASSPQGVGYNEQFF
TGTGCCAGCAGCCCTCAGGGGGTGGGTTACAATGAGCAGTTCTTC
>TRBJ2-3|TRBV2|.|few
CASSEGGGGPDTQYF
TGTGCCAGCAGTGAAGGTGGAGGGGGGCCAGATACGCAGTATTTT
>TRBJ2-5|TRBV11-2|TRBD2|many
CATTVAGEESETQYF
TGTGCCACCACGGTTGCGGGAGAGGAGAGTGAGACCCAGTACTTC
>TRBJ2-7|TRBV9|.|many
CASREGRSYEQYF
TGTGCCAGCAGGGAGGGCAGGAGCTACGAGCAGTACTTC
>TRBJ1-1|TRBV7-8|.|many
CASSLGTTNTEAFF
TGTGCCAGCAGCTTAGGCACCACGAACACTGAAGCTTTCTTT
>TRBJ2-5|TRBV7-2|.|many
CASSLGPAGETQYF
TGTGCCAGCAGCTTAGGCCCGGCTGGCGAGACCCAGTACTTC
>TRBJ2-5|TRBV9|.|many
CASSVGTGGPKGTQYF
TGTGCCAGCAGCGTAGGTACTGGGGGCCCCAAGGGGACCCAGTACTTC
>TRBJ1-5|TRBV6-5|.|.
CASSFPAGGNQPQHF
TGTGCCAGCAGTTTTCCTGCCGGGGGCAATCAGCCCCAGCATTTT
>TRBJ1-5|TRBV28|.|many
CASSETVQTIGSQPQHF
TGTGCCAGCAGTGAAACCGTCCAGACTATAGGTAGTCAGCCCCAGCATTTT
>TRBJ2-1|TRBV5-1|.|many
CASRYTGTSYNEQFF
TGCGCCAGCCGATATACCGGGACATCTTACAATGAGCAGTTCTTC
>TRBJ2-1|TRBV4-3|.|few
CASSQAGTVHNEQFF
TGCGCCAGCAGCCAAGCCGGGACTGTCCACAATGAGCAGTTCTTC
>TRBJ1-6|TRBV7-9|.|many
CASSFGRGNSPLHF
TGTGCCAGCAGCTTTGGCCGGGGTAATTCACCCCTCCACTTT
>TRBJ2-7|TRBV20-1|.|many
CSARREQAEQYF
TGCAGTGCTAGGCGAGAGCAGGCTGAGCAGTACTTC
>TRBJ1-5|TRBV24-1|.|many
CATSESGPGAQPQHF
TGTGCCACCAGTGAATCGGGCCCAGGGGCTCAGCCCCAGCATTTT
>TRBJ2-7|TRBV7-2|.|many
CASSLLGYYEQYF
TGTGCCAGCAGCTTACTCGGGTACTACGAGCAGTACTTC
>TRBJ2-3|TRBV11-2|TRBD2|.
CASSSTSFTDTQYF
TGTGCCAGCAGCTCGACTAGCTTCACAGATACGCAGTATTTT
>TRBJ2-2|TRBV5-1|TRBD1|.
CASSTGQTNTGELFF
TGCGCCAGCAGCACGGGACAGACGAACACCGGGGAGCTGTTTTTT
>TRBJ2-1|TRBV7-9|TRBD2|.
CASSLVAVAGANEQFF
TGTGCCAGCAGCTTAGTAGCGGTAGCGGGAGCCAATGAGCAGTTCTTC
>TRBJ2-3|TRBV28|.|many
CASSLGVELNTDTQYF
TGTGCCAGCAGTCTAGGCGTGGAGCTAAACACAGATACGCAGTATTTT
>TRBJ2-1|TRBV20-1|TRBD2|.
CSARGGLAGGAYEQFF
TGCAGTGCTAGGGGTGGACTAGCGGGAGGGGCCTATGAGCAGTTCTTC
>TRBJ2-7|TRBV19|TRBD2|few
CASSPSAASGMYEQYF
TGTGCCAGTAGTCCATCTGCGGCTAGCGGGATGTACGAGCAGTACTTC
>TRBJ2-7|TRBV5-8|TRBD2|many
CASSSALAYSEQYF
TGTGCCAGCAGCTCGGCACTAGCGTACTCCGAGCAGTACTTC
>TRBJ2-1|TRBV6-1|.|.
CASSISVYNEQFF
TGTGCCAGCAGTATCTCCGTTTACAATGAGCAGTTCTTC
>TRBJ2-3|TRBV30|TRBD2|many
CAWSVDLAGGGTQYF
TGTGCCTGGAGTGTAGATCTAGCGGGAGGGGGTACGCAGTATTTT
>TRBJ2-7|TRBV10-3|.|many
CAISEGQGREQYF
TGTGCCATCAGTGAGGGCCAGGGTAGGGAGCAGTACTTC
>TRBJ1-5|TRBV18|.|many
CASSPSRGVEPQHF
TGTGCCAGCTCACCCTCGCGCGGAGTTGAGCCCCAGCATTTT
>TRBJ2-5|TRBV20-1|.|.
CSARARLTLKETQYF
TGCAGTGCTAGAGCCCGTCTAACTCTGAAAGAGACCCAGTACTTC
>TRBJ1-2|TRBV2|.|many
CASSDEEGIGGYTF
TGTGCCAGCAGTGACGAAGAGGGGATCGGTGGCTACACCTTC
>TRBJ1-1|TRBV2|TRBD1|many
CASSPGTGVGNTEAFF
TGTGCCAGCAGTCCAGGGACAGGGGTTGGGAACACTGAAGCTTTCTTT
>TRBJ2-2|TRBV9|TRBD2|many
CASSAKWGRLAGTGELFF
TGTGCCAGCAGCGCAAAATGGGGGAGACTAGCGGGGACCGGGGAGCTGTTTTTT
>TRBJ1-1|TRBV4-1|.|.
CASSQAPDYEAFF
TGCGCCAGCAGCCAAGCGCCGGATTACGAAGCTTTCTTT
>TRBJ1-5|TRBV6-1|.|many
CASSHQGIQPQHF
TGTGCCAGCAGTCACCAGGGAATTCAGCCCCAGCATTTT
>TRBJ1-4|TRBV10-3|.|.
CAISVRDCQTNEKLFF
TGTGCCATCAGTGTTCGCGACTGTCAAACTAATGAAAAACTGTTTTTT
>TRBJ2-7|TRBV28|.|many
CASSSRNQGSYEQYF
TGTGCCAGCAGTTCAAGGAACCAGGGATCGTACGAGCAGTACTTC
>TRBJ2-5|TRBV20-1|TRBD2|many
CSARWGGETQYF
TGCAGTGCTAGATGGGGAGGGGAGACCCAGTACTTC
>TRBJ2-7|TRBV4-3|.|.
CASSQGGSGYEQYF
TGCGCCAGCAGCCAGGGGGGCTCCGGCTACGAGCAGTACTTC
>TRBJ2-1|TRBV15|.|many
CATSRVRDYEQFF
TGTGCCACCAGCAGGGTTCGAGACTATGAGCAGTTCTTC
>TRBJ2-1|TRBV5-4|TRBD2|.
CASSAGLDYNEQFF
TGTGCCAGCAGCGCCGGACTAGATTACAATGAGCAGTTCTTC
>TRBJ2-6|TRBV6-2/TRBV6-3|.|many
CASSPRDSGANVLTF
TGTGCCAGCAGTCCCCGGGACTCTGGGGCCAACGTCCTGACTTTC
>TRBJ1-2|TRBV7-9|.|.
CASSTTDVYGYTF
TGTGCCAGCAGTACGACGGACGTCTATGGCTACACCTTC
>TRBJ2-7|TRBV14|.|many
CASSQDWAGAYEQYF
TGTGCCAGCAGCCAAGATTGGGCAGGCGCCTACGAGCAGTACTTC